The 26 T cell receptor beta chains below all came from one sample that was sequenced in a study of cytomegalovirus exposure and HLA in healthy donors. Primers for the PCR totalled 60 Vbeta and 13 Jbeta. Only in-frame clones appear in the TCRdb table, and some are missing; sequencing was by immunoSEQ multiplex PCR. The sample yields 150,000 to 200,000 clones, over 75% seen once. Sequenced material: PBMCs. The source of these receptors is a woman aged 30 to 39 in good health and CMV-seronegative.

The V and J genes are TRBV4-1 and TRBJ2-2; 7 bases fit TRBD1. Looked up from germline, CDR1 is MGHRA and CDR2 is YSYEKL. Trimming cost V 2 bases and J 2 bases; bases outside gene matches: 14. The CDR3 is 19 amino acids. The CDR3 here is CASSQYPRGEGANTGELFF. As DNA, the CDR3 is TGCGCCAGCAGCCAATATCCCAGGGGTGAGGGGGCAAACACCGGGGAGCTGTTTTTT.

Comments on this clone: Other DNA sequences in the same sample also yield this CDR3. The CDR3 region has the DNA TGCGCCAGCAGCTCCGGACAGGAGAACACTGAAGCTTTCTTT. Translation: CASSSGQENTEAFF. The chain carries TRBV5-1 and TRBJ1-1; TRBD1 agrees at 7 bases. With 3 bases clipped from V and 1 base from J, the junction kept 3 bases outside the gene matches. Germline loops: CDR1 SGHRS, CDR2 YFSETQ. The CDR3 runs 14 residues.

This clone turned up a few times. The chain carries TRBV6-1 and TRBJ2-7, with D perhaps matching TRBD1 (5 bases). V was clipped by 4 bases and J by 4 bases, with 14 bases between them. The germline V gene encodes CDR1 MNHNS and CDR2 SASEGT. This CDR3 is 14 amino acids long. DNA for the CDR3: TGTGCCAGCAGTGTAGGACATTCTACATACGAGCAGTACTTC. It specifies CASSVGHSTYEQYF.

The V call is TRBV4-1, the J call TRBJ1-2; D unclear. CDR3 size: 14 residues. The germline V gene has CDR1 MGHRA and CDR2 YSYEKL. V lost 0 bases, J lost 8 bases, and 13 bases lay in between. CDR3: CASSQDQEGRGYTF. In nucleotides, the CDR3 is TGCGCCAGCAGCCAAGATCAGGAGGGCCGGGGCTACACCTTC.

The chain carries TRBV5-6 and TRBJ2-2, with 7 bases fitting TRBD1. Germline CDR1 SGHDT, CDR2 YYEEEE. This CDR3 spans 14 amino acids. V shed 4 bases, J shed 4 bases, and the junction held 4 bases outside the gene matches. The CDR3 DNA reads TGTGCCAGCAGCCGGGGACAGAGCACCGGGGAGCTGTTTTTT. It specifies CASSRGQSTGELFF.

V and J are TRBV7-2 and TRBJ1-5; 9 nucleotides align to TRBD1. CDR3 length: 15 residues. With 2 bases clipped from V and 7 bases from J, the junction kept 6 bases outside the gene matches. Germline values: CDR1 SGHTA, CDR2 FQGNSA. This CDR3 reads CASSLTGGALQPQHF. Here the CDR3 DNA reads TGTGCCAGCAGCTTAACAGGGGGCGCTTTGCAGCCCCAGCATTTT. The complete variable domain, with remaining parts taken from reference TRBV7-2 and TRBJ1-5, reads GAGVSQSPSNKVTEKGKDVELRCDPISGHTALYWYRQSLGQGLEFLIYFQGNSAPDKSGLPSDRFSAERTGGSVSTLTIQRTQQEDSAVYLCASSLTGGALQPQHFGDGTRLSIL.

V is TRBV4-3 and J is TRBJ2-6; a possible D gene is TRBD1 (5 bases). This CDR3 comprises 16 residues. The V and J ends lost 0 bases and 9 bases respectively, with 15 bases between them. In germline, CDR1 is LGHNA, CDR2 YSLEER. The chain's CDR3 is CASSQDFSWQGNVLTF. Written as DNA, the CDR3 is TGCGCCAGCAGCCAAGATTTCTCCTGGCAGGGCAACGTCCTGACTTTC.

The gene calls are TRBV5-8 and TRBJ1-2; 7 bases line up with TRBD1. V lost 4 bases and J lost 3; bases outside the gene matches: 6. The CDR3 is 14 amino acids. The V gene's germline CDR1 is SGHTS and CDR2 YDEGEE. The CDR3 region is CASSLTGTDYGYTF. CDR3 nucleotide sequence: TGTGCCAGCAGCCTTACCGGGACAGACTATGGCTACACCTTC. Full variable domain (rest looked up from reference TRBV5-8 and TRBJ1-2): EAGVTQSPTHLIKTRGQQATLRCSPISGHTSVYWYQQALGLGLQFLLWYDEGEERNRGNFPPRFSGRQFPNYSSELNVNALELEDSALYLCASSLTGTDYGYTFGSGTRLTVV.

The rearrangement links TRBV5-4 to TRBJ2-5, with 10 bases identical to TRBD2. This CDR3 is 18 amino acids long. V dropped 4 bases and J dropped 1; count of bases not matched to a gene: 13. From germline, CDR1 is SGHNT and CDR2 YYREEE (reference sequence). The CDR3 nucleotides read TGTGCCAGCAGCGAACCTCTCGGGAAGCGGGGGGGCCAAGAGACCCAGTACTTC. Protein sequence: CASSEPLGKRGGQETQYF.

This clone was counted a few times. Here the CDR3 reads CASCRVGQPQHF. In nucleotides, the CDR3 is TGTGCCAGCTGCAGGGTTGGACAGCCCCAGCATTTT. This chain connects TRBV2 to TRBJ1-5, with TRBD1 as a possible D gene (5 bases). CDR3 size: 12 residues. The germline V gene encodes CDR1 SNHLY and CDR2 FYNNEI. The germline V and J ends were trimmed by 8 bases and 7 bases, with 12 bases remaining between them.

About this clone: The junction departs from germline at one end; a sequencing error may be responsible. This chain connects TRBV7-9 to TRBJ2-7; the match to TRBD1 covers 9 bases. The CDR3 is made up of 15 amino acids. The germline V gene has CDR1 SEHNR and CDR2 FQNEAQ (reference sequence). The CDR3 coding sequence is TGTTCCAGCAGCTTAATCGGGACAGGGTCCGCCGAGCAGTACTTC. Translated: CSSSLIGTGSAEQYF. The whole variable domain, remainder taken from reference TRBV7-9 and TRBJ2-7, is DTGVSQNPRHKITKRGQNVTFRCDPISEHNRLYWYRQTLGQGPEFLTYFQNEAQLEKSRLLSDRFSAERPKGSFSTLEIQRTEQGDSAMYLCSSSLIGTGSAEQYFGPGTRLTVT.

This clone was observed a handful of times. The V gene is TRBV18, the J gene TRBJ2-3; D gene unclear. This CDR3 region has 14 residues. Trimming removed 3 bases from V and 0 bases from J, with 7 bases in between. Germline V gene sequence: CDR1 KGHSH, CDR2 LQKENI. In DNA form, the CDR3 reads TGTGCCAGCTCACCCCCTCTCAGCACAGATACGCAGTATTTT. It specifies CASSPPLSTDTQYF.

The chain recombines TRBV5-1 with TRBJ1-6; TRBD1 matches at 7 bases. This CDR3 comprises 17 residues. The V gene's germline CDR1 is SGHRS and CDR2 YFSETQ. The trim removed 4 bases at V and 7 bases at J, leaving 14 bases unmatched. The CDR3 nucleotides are TGCGCCAGCAGCCCAAAGATGCGGGGACAGAGAAATTCACCCCTCCACTTT. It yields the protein CASSPKMRGQRNSPLHF.

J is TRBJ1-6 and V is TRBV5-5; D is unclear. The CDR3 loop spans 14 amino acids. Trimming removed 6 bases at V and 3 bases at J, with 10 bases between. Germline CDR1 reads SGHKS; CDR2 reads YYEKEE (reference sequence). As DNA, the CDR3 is TGTGCCAGCACAGGTCACAGCTATAATTCACCCCTCCACTTT. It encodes CASTGHSYNSPLHF.

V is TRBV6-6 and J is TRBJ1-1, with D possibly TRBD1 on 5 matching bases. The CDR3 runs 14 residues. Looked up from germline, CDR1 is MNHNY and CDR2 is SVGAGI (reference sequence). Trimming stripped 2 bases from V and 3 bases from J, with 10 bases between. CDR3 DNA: TGTGCCAGCAGTTACCAGGGAGGGTACACTGAAGCTTTCTTT. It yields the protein CASSYQGGYTEAFF.

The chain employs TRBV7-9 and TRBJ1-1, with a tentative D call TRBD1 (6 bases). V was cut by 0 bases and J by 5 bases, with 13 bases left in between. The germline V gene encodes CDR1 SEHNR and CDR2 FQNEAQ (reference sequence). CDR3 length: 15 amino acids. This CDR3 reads CASSLAQGKVTEAFF. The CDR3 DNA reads TGTGCCAGCAGCTTAGCCCAGGGGAAGGTAACTGAAGCTTTCTTT.

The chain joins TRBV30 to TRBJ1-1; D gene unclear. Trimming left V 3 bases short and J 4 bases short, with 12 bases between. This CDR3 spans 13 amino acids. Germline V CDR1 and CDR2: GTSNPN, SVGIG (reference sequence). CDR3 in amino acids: CAWRLGGSTEAFF. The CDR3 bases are TGTGCCTGGAGGCTTGGAGGGAGCACTGAAGCTTTCTTT.

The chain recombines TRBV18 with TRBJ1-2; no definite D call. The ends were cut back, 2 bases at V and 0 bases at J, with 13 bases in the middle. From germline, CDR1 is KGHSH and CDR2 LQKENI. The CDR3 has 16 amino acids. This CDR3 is CASSPFTVEANYGYTF. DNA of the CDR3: TGTGCCAGCTCACCATTTACCGTGGAGGCTAACTATGGCTACACCTTC. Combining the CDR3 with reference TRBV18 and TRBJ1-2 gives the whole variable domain NAGVMQNPRHLVRRRGQEARLRCSPMKGHSHVYWYRQLPEEGLKFMVYLQKENIIDESGMPKERFSAEFPKEGPSILRIQQVVRGDSAAYFCASSPFTVEANYGYTFGSGTRLTVV.

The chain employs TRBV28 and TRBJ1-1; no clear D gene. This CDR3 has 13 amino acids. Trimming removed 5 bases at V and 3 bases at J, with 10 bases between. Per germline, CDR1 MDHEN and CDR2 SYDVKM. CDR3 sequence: CASSLVRDTEAFF. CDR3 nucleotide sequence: TGTGCCAGCAGTCTGGTAAGAGACACTGAAGCTTTCTTT. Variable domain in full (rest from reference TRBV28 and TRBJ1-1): DVKVTQSSRYLVKRTGEKVFLECVQDMDHENMFWYRQDPGLGLRLIYFSYDVKMKEKGDIPEGYSVSREKKERFSLILESASTNQTSMYLCASSLVRDTEAFFGQGTRLTVV.

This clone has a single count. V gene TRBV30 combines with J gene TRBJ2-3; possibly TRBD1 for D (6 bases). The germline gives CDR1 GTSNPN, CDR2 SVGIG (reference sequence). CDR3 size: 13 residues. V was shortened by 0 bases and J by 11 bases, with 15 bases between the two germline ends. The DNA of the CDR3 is TGTGCCTGGAGTGTGACTTCACAGGGACGGCAGTATTTT. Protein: CAWSVTSQGRQYF.

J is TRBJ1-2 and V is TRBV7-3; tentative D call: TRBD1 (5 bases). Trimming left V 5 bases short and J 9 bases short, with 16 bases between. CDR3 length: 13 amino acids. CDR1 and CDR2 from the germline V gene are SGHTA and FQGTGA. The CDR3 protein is CASSPGPGRRYTF. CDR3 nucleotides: TGTGCCAGCAGCCCTGGACCAGGGAGGCGCTACACCTTC. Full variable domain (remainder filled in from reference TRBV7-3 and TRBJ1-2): GAGVSQTPSNKVTEKGKYVELRCDPISGHTALYWYRQSLGQGPEFLIYFQGTGAADDSGLPNDRFFAVRPEGSVSTLKIQRTERGDSAVYLCASSPGPGRRYTFGSGTRLTVV.

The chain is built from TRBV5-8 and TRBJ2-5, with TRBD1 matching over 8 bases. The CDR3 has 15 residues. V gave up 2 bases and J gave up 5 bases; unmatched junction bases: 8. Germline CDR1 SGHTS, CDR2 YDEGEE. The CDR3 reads CASSFTGGWRETQYF. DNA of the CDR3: TGTGCCAGCAGCTTCACAGGGGGTTGGCGGGAGACCCAGTACTTC.

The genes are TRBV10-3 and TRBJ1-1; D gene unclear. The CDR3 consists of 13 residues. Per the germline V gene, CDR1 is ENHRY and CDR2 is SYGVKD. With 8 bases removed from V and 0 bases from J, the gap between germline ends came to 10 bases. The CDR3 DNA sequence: TGTGCCATCGGAGAGAGCATGAACACTGAAGCTTTCTTT. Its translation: CAIGESMNTEAFF.

This CDR3 reads CASMDRGFSYEQYF. The CDR3 DNA reads as TGTGCCAGCATGGATAGGGGGTTCTCCTACGAGCAGTACTTC. The chain employs TRBV6-1 and TRBJ2-7, with a possible D match to TRBD1 (6 bases). CDR1 MNHNS and CDR2 SASEGT come from the germline V gene. V was trimmed by 7 bases and J by 0 bases, leaving 13 bases between them. This CDR3 has 14 residues.

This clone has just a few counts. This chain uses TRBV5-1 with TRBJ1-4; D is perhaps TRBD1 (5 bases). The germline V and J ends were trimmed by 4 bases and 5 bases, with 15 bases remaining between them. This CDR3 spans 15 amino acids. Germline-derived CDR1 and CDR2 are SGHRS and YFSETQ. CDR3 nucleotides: TGCGCCAGCAGCAGGGACCCAGGAGGGAATGAAAAACTGTTTTTT. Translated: CASSRDPGGNEKLFF.

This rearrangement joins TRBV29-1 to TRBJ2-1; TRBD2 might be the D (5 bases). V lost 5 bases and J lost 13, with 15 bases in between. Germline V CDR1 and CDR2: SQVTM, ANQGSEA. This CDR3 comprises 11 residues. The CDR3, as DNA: TGCAGCGTTCCGGAGGCTGGGATTCAGTTCTTC. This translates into CSVPEAGIQFF.